This is a list of T cell receptor beta chains from one sample in a study of shared clonotypes between healthy human individuals. Measured with immunoSEQ multiplex PCR; TCRdb has only the in-frame clones, and not every one. The data contain more than 550,000 clones, over 55% of them seen just once; the ten biggest clones take up under 2%. The sequenced sample was memory CD4+ T cells sorted from blood. These receptors were collected from a woman in her thirties in good health. The CDR3 runs from the conserved cysteine through the conserved F or W. Fields, in order: V gene, CDR3 length, D gene, CDR3 protein. The D gene is left open where the match is weak.

>TRBV2|15|TRBD2
CASSFQWEGPREQYF
>TRBV28|15|NA
CASRRFGGEDNEQFF
>TRBV30|13|NA
CAWSNRPNQPQHF
>TRBV2|16|TRBD2
CASSEAGLAGLYEQYF
>TRBV15|17|TRBD1
CATSRVLGTGGNNEQFF
>TRBV28|15|NA
CASRGLSRTTDTQYF
>TRBV7-2|15|TRBD2
CASSRLAGQYNEQFF
>TRBV4-1|15|NA
CASSQTHRENYGYTF
>TRBV28|14|TRBD1
CASSWTGGGEKLFF
>TRBV28|15|NA
CASSLDQGTSYGYTF
>TRBV15|17|TRBD1
CATSRKLSGTANEKLFF
>TRBV6-5|12|NA
CASSTSGYEQYF
>TRBV28|16|NA
CASSSRGLNVNTEAFF
>TRBV7-6|15|NA
CASSLQENSYNEQFF
>TRBV11-1|16|TRBD2
CASSLATSGISYEQYF
>TRBV7-9|13|NA
CASSYREEGEAFF
>TRBV7-6|16|TRBD2
CASSLGLAGGQNEQFF
>TRBV19|14|TRBD1
CASADPGQGYEQYF
>TRBV7-9|14|NA
CASSLVVRNNEQFF
>TRBV5-1|15|TRBD2
CASSQSSGSYNEQFF
>TRBV5-6|14|NA
CASSPGPSPYEQYF
>TRBV25-1|16|NA
CASSEVGGLSYNEQFF
>TRBV14|18|NA
CASSQAGVGTRKYNEQFF
>TRBV28|15|TRBD2
CASTELAGGSETQYF
>TRBV6-5|13|TRBD1
CASSGTGGQPQHF
>TRBV5-1|15|NA
CASRLAVPSTDTQYF
>TRBV27|16|TRBD1
CASSSPGQGKGSPLHF
>TRBV7-2|15|TRBD1
CASSLGTGTGNTIYF
>TRBV6-6|14|NA
CASSYSGSNQPQHF
>TRBV19|13|NA
CASSIGNHNEQFF
>TRBV7-9|15|NA
CASSLGLGALNEQFF
>TRBV19|15|NA
CASSIGSGSYNEQFF
>TRBV2|15|NA
CASRPRSDGNTEAFF
>TRBV11-3|15|TRBD2
CASSATGGGLDEQYF
>TRBV27|16|NA
CASSLFPGPSSYEQYF
>TRBV5-1|14|TRBD2
CASSPGTSGTEQYF
>TRBV10-3|15|TRBD1
CAIGQGIHSGNTIYF
>TRBV12-5|18|NA
CASAPVLGAGVDQETQYF
>TRBV7-2|15|NA
CASSSPGRGNTEAFF
>TRBV27|12|NA
CASISAGYEQYF
>TRBV6-5|14|NA
CASSERTDPDTQYF
>TRBV11-2|16|NA
CASSFGAVTGQETQYF
>TRBV6-6|15|TRBD1
CASSYSERQGYEQYF
>TRBV6-6|16|TRBD1
CASSWGQADSGQPQHF
>TRBV11-2|13|NA
CASSLDQGRPQHF
>TRBV30|14|NA
CAWSVPGSTGELFF
>TRBV4-1|15|TRBD1
CASSQYRGRVETQYF
>TRBV11-2|15|NA
CASSLIPGSNQPQHF
>TRBV5-1|13|TRBD2
CASSPRLAETQYF
>TRBV5-4|14|TRBD2
CASSLGLGPYEQYF
>TRBV25-1|14|NA
CASSQGLMVGELFF
>TRBV7-8|16|NA
CASSPRTLLLGNTIYF
>TRBV9|15|TRBD1
CASSVRQTGGNEQFF
>TRBV9|15|NA
CASSVGHDWTYGYTF